This T cell receptor beta chain was documented in a study of blood T cells in healthy people across ages (dated by TCRdb to between 2014 and 2017). For the study in its entirety: In model experiments, template switching captured roughly one uniquely barcoded TCR beta cDNA molecule for every two T cells. Donors of different ages were randomly distributed across sequencing lanes to avoid experimental bias. The donors were divided into four age groups: young (average approximately 16 years), middle-aged (roughly 40), aged (approximately 62) and long-lived (about 90). For two donors (one aged 18 to 30 and one aged 80 or older), the study analyzed two additional independent replicas of 1 million unique cDNA reads from the same blood draw. Age-related changes in TCR beta repertoire diversity were measured in the study by deep sequencing normalized with unique cDNA molecular identifiers. Broader findings and caveats from the paper: There was a strong correlation between observed TCR beta diversity and the percentage of naive T cells measured by flow cytometry. Total diversity estimates from one million sequenced T cells were considered lower bounds and underestimates. Bulk unsorted PBMC profiling prevented conclusive comparison of naive and antigen-experienced compartments. The CMV infection status of donors was not known, potentially confounding age-related changes in expanded clonotypes. Compared with the aged group, more naive CD4+ T cells, fewer expanded clones and increased TCR diversity were shown by the long-lived group, suggesting age selection. Observed TCR beta diversity per million T cells fell roughly linearly with age, and a significant reduction was already apparent by age around 39.

Systemically healthy Caucasian individuals from Russia, some 38 in total and aged roughly 6 to 95 years, were included as donors. Around 10 milliliters of peripheral blood were collected from each donor into EDTA-treated Vacutainer tubes. Ficoll-Paque density-gradient centrifugation was used to isolate PBMCs, with at least 7 million per sample. Total RNA was extracted from PBMCs with Trizol reagent, with at least 6 micrograms obtained per sample. For every donor, an aliquot of PBMCs went through flow cytometry to measure the percentages of naive CD45RAhigh/CD27high T cells. As to this clonotype: The antigen it binds to is not known. Qualities for individual bases were not recorded, and no much larger clone is one base off.

Library generation was performed with 5' RACE. TCRdb records Illumina HiSeq 2500 as the sequencer. The second PCR ran for about 6 to 11 cycles and used a J-beta primer mix along with a sample-barcoded 5' primer. A template-switch 5' adaptor carrying 12 random nucleotides introduced a unique molecular identifier onto each TCR beta cDNA molecule. Each sample yielded at least 2.5 million CDR3-containing paired-end reads. First-strand cDNA synthesis was performed from all RNA using the Mint cDNA synthesis kit, with priming by a TRBC-specific oligonucleotide. Following uracil-DNA glycosylase treatment, all cDNA underwent a first 18-cycle PCR with the universal primers M1SS and BC2_uni_R. On the study's bioinformatics: For normalization, 1 million high-quality reads were randomly selected from each sample, with every read carrying a distinct molecular identifier. Instead of being binned into consensus sequences, reads that shared molecular identifiers were thrown out. MiTCR, run with a Q25 quality threshold and the strictest error-elimination algorithm, handled CDR3 identification, clonotype clustering and error correction. A nonparametric unseen species model with Euler transformation was used to estimate lower-bound total TCR beta diversity. TCRdb reanalyzed the raw reads on its own, using fastp at Q25 for trimming and MiXCR for clone calling, and kept in-frame beta chains. Each CDR3 protein gets just one entry, which takes the most common genes and DNA from the rows behind it. The V and J calls, along with clone size, are taken from TCRdb and not from the paper's own processing. The sample profile shows about 1.7 million distinct CDR3 sequences; 28% of them were found once. The ten largest account for about 8% of the sample.

This TCR came from a woman in her twenties or thirties in good health. Source material: blood.

The CDR3 is CSVEDRGGPYEQYF. The nucleotide sequence reads TGCAGCGTTGAAGATAGAGGGGGGCCCTACGAGCAGTACTTC. The chain joins TRBV29-1 to TRBJ2-7, with the D assignment possibly TRBD1 or TRBD2, given 6 matching bases for each. V is clipped by 0 bases and J by 2 bases, and the sequence between their germline boundaries is 11 bases long. Spanning cysteine to phenylalanine, the CDR3 consists of 14 amino acids. Left in the record is the CDR3 DNA by itself, 42 bases read in frame from the first base. CDR1 and CDR2, per the germline V gene, are SQVTM and ANQGSEA.